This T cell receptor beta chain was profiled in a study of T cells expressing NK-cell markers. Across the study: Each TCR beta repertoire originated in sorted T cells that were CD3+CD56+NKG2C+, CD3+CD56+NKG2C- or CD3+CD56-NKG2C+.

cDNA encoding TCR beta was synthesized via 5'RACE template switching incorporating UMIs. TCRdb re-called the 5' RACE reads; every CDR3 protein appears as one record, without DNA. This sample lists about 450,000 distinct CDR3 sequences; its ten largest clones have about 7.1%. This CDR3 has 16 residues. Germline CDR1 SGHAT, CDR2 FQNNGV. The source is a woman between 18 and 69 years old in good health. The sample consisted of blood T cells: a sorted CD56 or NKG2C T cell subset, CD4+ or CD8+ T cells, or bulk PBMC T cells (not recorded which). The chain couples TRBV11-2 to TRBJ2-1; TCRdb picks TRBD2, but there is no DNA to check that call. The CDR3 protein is CASSLGGGREGNEQFF.